Presented here are 3 T cell receptor beta chains from one specimen sequenced in a study of blood T cells in healthy people across ages. With a J-beta primer mix and a sample-barcoded 5' primer, a second PCR ran 7 to 11 cycles. TCRdb re-called the 5' RACE reads with MiXCR, one entry per CDR3 protein. The sample records under 950,000 distinct CDR3 sequences, about 20% being singletons. The sequenced sample was blood. The receptors here all came from a man aged 65 to 85 in good health.

In its sample, this clonotype was seen a few times. The CDR3 loop is CSARKGSYNEQFF. The CDR3 DNA reads as TGCAGTGCTCGCAAGGGTTCCTACAATGAGCAGTTCTTC. The chain joins TRBV20-1 to TRBJ2-1; D unresolved. Germline loops: CDR1 DFQATT, CDR2 SNEGSKA (reference sequence). Deletions cut 5 bases from V and 1 base from J, with 9 bases between. The CDR3 consists of 13 residues.

This clonotype was recorded many times. Written as DNA, the CDR3 is TGCAGTGCTAGGTCTTCCAGGAACACTGAAGCTTTCTTT. It specifies CSARSSRNTEAFF. The V call is TRBV20-1, the J call TRBJ1-1, with D unresolved. With 3 bases removed from V and 1 base from J, the gap between germline ends came to 9 bases. This CDR3 is 13 amino acids long. From germline, CDR1 is DFQATT and CDR2 SNEGSKA (reference sequence).

This clonotype was recorded a few times. This sequence joins TRBV12-3 or TRBV12-4 and TRBJ1-5, with 8 bases fitting TRBD1. This CDR3 has 15 amino acids. Trimming took 5 bases from V and 5 from J; bases not matched to a gene: 8. The CDR3 DNA reads TGTGCCAGCAGTATCGCAGGGGGCTCCCATCAGCCCCAGCATTTT. Translating it yields CASSIAGGSHQPQHF.